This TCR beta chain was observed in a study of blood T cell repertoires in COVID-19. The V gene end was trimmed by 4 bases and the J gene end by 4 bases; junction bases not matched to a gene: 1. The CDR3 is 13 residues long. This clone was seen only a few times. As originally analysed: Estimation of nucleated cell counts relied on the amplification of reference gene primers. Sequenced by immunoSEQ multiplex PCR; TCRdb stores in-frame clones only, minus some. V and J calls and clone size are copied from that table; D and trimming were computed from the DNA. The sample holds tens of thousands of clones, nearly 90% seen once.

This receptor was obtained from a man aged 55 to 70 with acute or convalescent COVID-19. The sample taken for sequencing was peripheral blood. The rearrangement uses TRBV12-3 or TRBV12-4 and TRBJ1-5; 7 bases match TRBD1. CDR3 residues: CASSSGGNQPQHF. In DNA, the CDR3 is TGTGCCAGCAGTTCAGGGGGGAATCAGCCCCAGCATTTT.